A selection of T cell receptor beta chains follows, all from one sample in a study of Tregs in tolerant kidney transplant recipients. Clones were read by immunoSEQ multiplex PCR, and TCRdb kept only the in-frame ones, dropping some. The sample shows roughly 66,000 clones, roughly 92% of them seen only once. The sequences come from CD8+ T cells from blood, collected before the transplant. These receptors were collected from a human donor who received a combined kidney and bone marrow transplant. Each CDR3 is given with its conserved first and last residue. D genes are given only for firm matches. Some rows have no size entry. The others give once, few or many, or a class for an expanded clone.

v_call: TRBV7-2
d_call: NA
clone_size: NA
j_call: TRBJ2-7
cdr3_aa: CASSLGVRTYEQYF
cdr3_nt: TGTGCCAGCAGCTTAGGCGTCCGAACCTACGAGCAGTACTTC

v_call: TRBV27
d_call: TRBD2
clone_size: NA
j_call: TRBJ2-1
cdr3_aa: CASSLGMGTSGNEQFF
cdr3_nt: TGTGCCAGCAGTTTAGGTATGGGGACTAGCGGAAATGAGCAGTTCTTC

v_call: TRBV7-3
d_call: NA
clone_size: NA
j_call: TRBJ2-5
cdr3_aa: CASSPGVSLGETQYF
cdr3_nt: TGTGCCAGCAGCCCCGGGGTCAGTTTAGGAGAGACCCAGTACTTC

v_call: TRBV19
d_call: NA
clone_size: NA
j_call: TRBJ2-7
cdr3_aa: CASSIDLDTYSYEQYF
cdr3_nt: TGTGCCAGTAGTATAGATCTCGACACCTACTCCTACGAGCAGTACTTC

v_call: TRBV7-9
d_call: TRBD1
clone_size: NA
j_call: TRBJ2-3
cdr3_aa: CASSGRQGTTDTQYF
cdr3_nt: TGTGCCAGCAGCGGACGACAGGGGACCACAGATACGCAGTATTTT

v_call: TRBV7-9
d_call: TRBD1
clone_size: NA
j_call: TRBJ2-1
cdr3_aa: CASSLAGGTGVTNEQFF
cdr3_nt: TGTGCCAGCAGCTTAGCAGGGGGGACAGGGGTCACCAATGAGCAGTTCTTC

v_call: TRBV5-1
d_call: NA
clone_size: NA
j_call: TRBJ1-5
cdr3_aa: CASSLGPGSNQPQHF
cdr3_nt: TGCGCCAGCAGCTTGGGGCCGGGTAGCAATCAGCCCCAGCATTTT

v_call: TRBV13
d_call: TRBD2
clone_size: NA
j_call: TRBJ2-7
cdr3_aa: CASSPTVLIAGENYEQYF
cdr3_nt: TGTGCCAGCAGCCCGACAGTCTTGATAGCGGGGGAAAACTACGAGCAGTACTTC

v_call: TRBV7-9
d_call: NA
clone_size: NA
j_call: TRBJ1-1
cdr3_aa: CASSSEHTNTEAFF
cdr3_nt: TGTGCCAGCAGCTCCGAGCATACTAACACTGAAGCTTTCTTT

v_call: TRBV9
d_call: NA
clone_size: NA
j_call: TRBJ1-2
cdr3_aa: CASSSTSYYGYTF
cdr3_nt: TGTGCCAGCAGCTCCACATCTTACTATGGCTACACCTTC

v_call: TRBV4-1
d_call: NA
clone_size: medium-sized
j_call: TRBJ2-1
cdr3_aa: CASSQDAGQEQFF
cdr3_nt: TGCGCCAGCAGCCAAGACGCCGGACAAGAGCAGTTCTTC

v_call: TRBV27
d_call: NA
clone_size: NA
j_call: TRBJ1-1
cdr3_aa: CASSLGGSGQAFF
cdr3_nt: TGTGCCAGCAGTTTAGGGGGGTCTGGCCAAGCTTTCTTT

v_call: TRBV13
d_call: NA
clone_size: once
j_call: TRBJ2-1
cdr3_aa: CASSPRGSYNEQFF
cdr3_nt: TGTGCCAGCAGCCCGCGGGGCTCCTACAATGAGCAGTTCTTC

v_call: TRBV19
d_call: NA
clone_size: once
j_call: TRBJ2-7
cdr3_aa: CASSLNRERSYEQYF
cdr3_nt: TGTGCCAGTAGTCTTAACAGGGAACGCTCCTACGAGCAGTACTTC

v_call: TRBV10-3
d_call: TRBD2
clone_size: NA
j_call: TRBJ2-1
cdr3_aa: CAISEIGSIAGPNEQFF
cdr3_nt: TGTGCCATCAGTGAGATTGGTTCGATAGCGGGACCTAATGAGCAGTTCTTC

v_call: TRBV6-5
d_call: TRBD1
clone_size: NA
j_call: TRBJ2-1
cdr3_aa: CASTRGKQGHNEQFF
cdr3_nt: TGTGCCAGCACCCGAGGTAAACAGGGGCACAATGAGCAGTTCTTC

v_call: TRBV7-9
d_call: NA
clone_size: NA
j_call: TRBJ1-2
cdr3_aa: CASSLGGVSAWGYTF
cdr3_nt: TGTGCCAGCAGCTTAGGGGGGGTTTCCGCCTGGGGCTACACCTTC

v_call: TRBV11-3
d_call: TRBD2
clone_size: NA
j_call: TRBJ2-3
cdr3_aa: CASSLFSSGRTNGVFTTQYF
cdr3_nt: TGTGCCAGCAGCTTATTTTCTAGCGGGAGGACAAATGGGGTTTTTACTACGCAGTATTTT